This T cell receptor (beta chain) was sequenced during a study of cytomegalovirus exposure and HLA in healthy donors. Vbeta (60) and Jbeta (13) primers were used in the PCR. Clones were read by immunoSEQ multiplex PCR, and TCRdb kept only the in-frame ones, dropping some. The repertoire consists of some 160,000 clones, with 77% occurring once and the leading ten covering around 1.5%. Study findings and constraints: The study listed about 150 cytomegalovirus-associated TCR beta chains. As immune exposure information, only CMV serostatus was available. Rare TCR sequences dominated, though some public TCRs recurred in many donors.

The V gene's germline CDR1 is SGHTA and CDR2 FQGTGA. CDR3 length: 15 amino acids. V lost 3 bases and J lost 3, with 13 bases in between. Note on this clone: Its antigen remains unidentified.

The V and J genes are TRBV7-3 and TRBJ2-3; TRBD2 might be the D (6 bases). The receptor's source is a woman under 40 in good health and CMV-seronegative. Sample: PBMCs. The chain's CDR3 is CASSFMGGRTDTQYF. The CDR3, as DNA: TGTGCCAGCAGCTTCATGGGGGGACGGACAGATACGCAGTATTTT.